This TCR beta chain was sequenced during a study of chemoradiotherapy in HPV16-positive cancers. With respect to this clone: The antigen remains unidentified.

Clones were sequenced by immunoSEQ multiplex PCR, and TCRdb holds only the in-frame ones, with some missing. The repertoire holds around 7,400 clones, with less than 85% as singletons. CDR1 MDHEN and CDR2 SYDVKM come from the germline V gene. The CDR3 is 11 residues long. Trimming took off 3 bases at V and 7 bases at J, with 6 bases between the two ends. Study-wide points: Candidate HPV-specific clones and E7-related TCR motifs grew in tumor during treatment.

This sequence originates from a human donor with HPV-associated anogenital cancer. The genes are TRBV28 and TRBJ1-2; D remains unclear. The sequencing here drew on tumor tissue, taken from a patient who underwent chemoradiotherapy. CDR3 protein: CASSFPFGYTF. CDR3 coding DNA: TGTGCCAGCAGTTTTCCGTTTGGCTACACCTTC.